The present TCR beta chain was sequenced within a study of blood T cell repertoires in COVID-19. This CDR3 region has 17 residues. Germline V gene lookup returns CDR1 SGHRS and CDR2 YFSETQ. V gave up 0 bases and J gave up 4 bases; unmatched junction bases: 5. TCRdb keeps only in-frame clones here, not all; method: immunoSEQ multiplex PCR. This sample has approximately 270,000 clones, with around 88% found just once. The origin of this receptor is a woman between 25 and 40 years old with COVID-19, enrolled during active disease. The gene calls are TRBV5-1 and TRBJ2-5; the match to TRBD2 covers 14 bases. The sequenced sample was peripheral blood. The CDR3 nucleotides are TGCGCCAGCAGCTTGGAAGGACTAGCGGGAGGTGTAGAGACCCAGTACTTC. This encodes CASSLEGLAGGVETQYF.